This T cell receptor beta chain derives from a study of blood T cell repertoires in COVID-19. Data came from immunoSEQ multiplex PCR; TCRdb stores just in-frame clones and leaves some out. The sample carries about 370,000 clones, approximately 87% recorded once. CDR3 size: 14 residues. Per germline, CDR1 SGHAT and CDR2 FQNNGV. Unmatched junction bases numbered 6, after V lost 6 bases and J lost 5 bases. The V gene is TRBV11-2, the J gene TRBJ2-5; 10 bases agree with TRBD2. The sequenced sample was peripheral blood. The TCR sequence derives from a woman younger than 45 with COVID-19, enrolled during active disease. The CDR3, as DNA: TGTGCCAGCAGACCTAGCGGGAGCTACGAGACCCAGTACTTC. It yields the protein CASRPSGSYETQYF.